The rows below give T cell receptor beta chains drawn from one sample of a study of CD8 T cells in Susac syndrome. TCRdb passed the immunoSEQ multiplex PCR reads through MiXCR, listing each CDR3 protein once. Of just over 150,000 distinct CDR3 sequences in the sample, 95% to 96% were seen once. The source material was CD8+ T cells from PBMCs. These receptors all come from a human donor with multiple sclerosis. CDR3s include the opening cysteine and the closing phenylalanine or tryptophan. The order of the fields is V gene, D gene, clone size, J gene, CDR3 protein, CDR3 DNA. A D gene is named only where the DNA matches it firmly. Clone size, where shown, is once, few, many, or a class for clones that have expanded.

V gene: TRBV30
D gene: NA
clone size: once
J gene: TRBJ1-1
CDR3 protein: CAWNRENTEAFF
CDR3 DNA: TGTGCCTGGAATCGGGAGAACACTGAAGCTTTCTTT

V gene: TRBV4-1
D gene: NA
clone size: once
J gene: TRBJ2-7
CDR3 protein: CASSLERGLSYEQYF
CDR3 DNA: TGCGCCAGCAGCCTGGAGAGGGGTTTGTCCTACGAGCAGTACTTC

V gene: TRBV3-1
D gene: NA
clone size: NA
J gene: TRBJ2-7
CDR3 protein: CASSQEARAVEEQYF
CDR3 DNA: TGTGCCAGCAGCCAAGAGGCTAGGGCGGTTGAAGAGCAGTACTTC

V gene: TRBV9
D gene: NA
clone size: NA
J gene: TRBJ1-1
CDR3 protein: CASSHGKQGLPDTEAFF
CDR3 DNA: TGTGCCAGCAGCCACGGTAAACAGGGTCTTCCGGACACTGAAGCTTTCTTT

V gene: TRBV20-1
D gene: TRBD1
clone size: NA
J gene: TRBJ1-5
CDR3 protein: CSARQGASQPQHF
CDR3 DNA: TGCAGTGCTAGACAGGGGGCAAGTCAGCCCCAGCATTTT

V gene: TRBV3-1
D gene: NA
clone size: few
J gene: TRBJ2-1
CDR3 protein: CASSPPGRNEQFF
CDR3 DNA: TGTGCCAGCAGCCCTCCGGGGAGGAATGAGCAGTTCTTC

V gene: TRBV12-3/TRBV12-4
D gene: NA
clone size: NA
J gene: TRBJ1-2
CDR3 protein: CASIGGRGGYTF
CDR3 DNA: TGTGCCAGCATTGGGGGACGGGGTGGCTACACCTTC

V gene: TRBV30
D gene: NA
clone size: once
J gene: TRBJ2-7
CDR3 protein: CAWSQGGAYEQYF
CDR3 DNA: TGTGCCTGGAGTCAGGGGGGCGCCTACGAGCAGTACTTC

V gene: TRBV13
D gene: NA
clone size: NA
J gene: TRBJ2-3
CDR3 protein: CASSPGSRAWDTQYF
CDR3 DNA: TGTGCCAGCAGCCCCGGTAGTAGGGCCTGGGATACGCAGTATTTT

V gene: TRBV7-9
D gene: NA
clone size: NA
J gene: TRBJ2-7
CDR3 protein: CASSLPASYEQYF
CDR3 DNA: TGTGCCAGCAGCTTACCAGCATCCTACGAGCAGTACTTC

V gene: TRBV2
D gene: TRBD2
clone size: NA
J gene: TRBJ2-2
CDR3 protein: CASRGRSGGFWTGELFF
CDR3 DNA: TGTGCCAGCAGAGGCCGTAGCGGGGGGTTTTGGACCGGGGAGCTGTTTTTT

V gene: TRBV29-1
D gene: NA
clone size: NA
J gene: TRBJ2-2
CDR3 protein: CSVDRNTGELFF
CDR3 DNA: TGCAGCGTTGACCGAAACACCGGGGAGCTGTTTTTT

V gene: TRBV12-3/TRBV12-4
D gene: NA
clone size: NA
J gene: TRBJ1-2
CDR3 protein: CASSFAGAPSGYTF
CDR3 DNA: TGTGCCAGCAGTTTCGCGGGGGCGCCCAGTGGCTACACCTTC

V gene: TRBV6-4
D gene: NA
clone size: once
J gene: TRBJ2-1
CDR3 protein: CASSASATLSSYNEQFF
CDR3 DNA: TGTGCCAGCAGTGCTTCGGCTACCTTAAGCTCCTACAATGAGCAGTTCTTC

V gene: TRBV16
D gene: NA
clone size: once
J gene: TRBJ2-1
CDR3 protein: CASSHYTYNEQFF
CDR3 DNA: TGTGCCAGCAGCCACTATACCTACAATGAGCAGTTCTTC

V gene: TRBV7-9
D gene: NA
clone size: NA
J gene: TRBJ1-1
CDR3 protein: CASSARDSPNTEAFF
CDR3 DNA: TGTGCCAGCAGCGCACGGGACTCCCCGAACACTGAAGCTTTCTTT

V gene: TRBV13
D gene: NA
clone size: once
J gene: TRBJ2-1
CDR3 protein: CASSLVGRDNEQFF
CDR3 DNA: TGTGCCAGCAGCTTAGTAGGCAGGGACAATGAGCAGTTCTTC

V gene: TRBV9
D gene: NA
clone size: NA
J gene: TRBJ1-1
CDR3 protein: CASSVGAVNTEAFF
CDR3 DNA: TGTGCCAGCAGCGTAGGGGCAGTCAACACTGAAGCTTTCTTT

V gene: TRBV2
D gene: NA
clone size: NA
J gene: TRBJ2-6
CDR3 protein: CATISGANVLTF
CDR3 DNA: TGTGCCACCATCTCTGGGGCCAACGTCCTGACTTTC

V gene: TRBV20-1
D gene: NA
clone size: once
J gene: TRBJ1-6
CDR3 protein: CSARGLPGPEGSPLHF
CDR3 DNA: TGCAGTGCTAGAGGTCTCCCGGGCCCTGAGGGTTCACCCCTCCACTTT

V gene: TRBV29-1
D gene: TRBD1
clone size: NA
J gene: TRBJ2-1
CDR3 protein: CSVATGVGNEQFF
CDR3 DNA: TGCAGCGTCGCGACAGGGGTCGGTAATGAGCAGTTCTTC

V gene: TRBV12-3/TRBV12-4
D gene: TRBD2
clone size: NA
J gene: TRBJ2-3
CDR3 protein: CASSLVLAGTDTQYF
CDR3 DNA: TGTGCCAGCAGTTTGGTGCTAGCGGGGACAGATACGCAGTATTTT

V gene: TRBV7-8
D gene: NA
clone size: NA
J gene: TRBJ2-5
CDR3 protein: CASSQGVQYF
CDR3 DNA: TGTGCCAGCAGCCAGGGAGTCCAGTACTTC

V gene: TRBV30
D gene: NA
clone size: NA
J gene: TRBJ1-2
CDR3 protein: CAWVSTGLLANYGYTF
CDR3 DNA: TGTGCCTGGGTCTCTACGGGACTGCTAGCTAACTATGGCTACACCTTC

V gene: TRBV11-2
D gene: NA
clone size: NA
J gene: TRBJ1-1
CDR3 protein: CASSLEGVWTEAFF
CDR3 DNA: TGTGCCAGCAGCTTAGAGGGAGTTTGGACTGAAGCTTTCTTT

V gene: TRBV29-1
D gene: NA
clone size: once
J gene: TRBJ2-2
CDR3 protein: CSVGEEYSGELFF
CDR3 DNA: TGCAGCGTTGGAGAAGAATACAGCGGGGAGCTGTTTTTT

V gene: TRBV4-1
D gene: NA
clone size: NA
J gene: TRBJ1-1
CDR3 protein: CASSAQRVLNTEAFF
CDR3 DNA: TGCGCCAGCAGCGCTCAGAGAGTACTTAACACTGAAGCTTTCTTT

V gene: TRBV7-9
D gene: TRBD2
clone size: NA
J gene: TRBJ2-1
CDR3 protein: CASKNGLAGLNEQFF
CDR3 DNA: TGTGCCAGCAAAAATGGACTAGCGGGGTTAAATGAGCAGTTCTTC

V gene: TRBV7-3
D gene: NA
clone size: NA
J gene: TRBJ2-3
CDR3 protein: CASSLSLSDTQYF
CDR3 DNA: TGTGCCAGCAGCTTATCTCTTTCAGATACGCAGTATTTT

V gene: TRBV19
D gene: TRBD2
clone size: NA
J gene: TRBJ2-1
CDR3 protein: CASMRGSYSYNEQFF
CDR3 DNA: TGTGCCAGTATGCGGGGGTCCTACTCCTACAATGAGCAGTTCTTC

V gene: TRBV30
D gene: TRBD1
clone size: once
J gene: TRBJ2-7
CDR3 protein: CAWSVGQSYEQYF
CDR3 DNA: TGTGCCTGGAGTGTGGGACAGTCCTACGAGCAGTACTTC

V gene: TRBV14
D gene: TRBD1
clone size: NA
J gene: TRBJ2-1
CDR3 protein: CASSFRQGVVNEQFF
CDR3 DNA: TGTGCCAGCAGTTTTAGACAGGGGGTTGTCAATGAGCAGTTCTTC

V gene: TRBV10-3
D gene: NA
clone size: NA
J gene: TRBJ1-5
CDR3 protein: CAISEDTGATQHF
CDR3 DNA: TGTGCCATCAGTGAGGACACGGGGGCAACACAGCATTTT

V gene: TRBV19
D gene: NA
clone size: NA
J gene: TRBJ2-1
CDR3 protein: CASSIDSTTAVGYEQFF
CDR3 DNA: TGTGCCAGTAGTATAGACTCGACAACCGCTGTGGGGTATGAGCAGTTCTTC

V gene: TRBV6-5
D gene: TRBD1
clone size: NA
J gene: TRBJ1-2
CDR3 protein: CASSYSGTGVGNYGYTF
CDR3 DNA: TGTGCCAGCAGTTACTCTGGGACAGGGGTGGGAAACTATGGCTACACCTTC

V gene: TRBV6-5
D gene: TRBD1
clone size: NA
J gene: TRBJ2-7
CDR3 protein: CATGRGTGSSYEQYF
CDR3 DNA: TGTGCCACAGGGCGAGGGACAGGGAGTTCCTACGAGCAGTACTTC

V gene: TRBV30
D gene: TRBD1
clone size: NA
J gene: TRBJ2-1
CDR3 protein: CAWSQGVGTNEQFF
CDR3 DNA: TGTGCCTGGAGTCAGGGGGTCGGGACGAATGAGCAGTTCTTC

V gene: TRBV7-9
D gene: TRBD1
clone size: NA
J gene: TRBJ2-1
CDR3 protein: CASSEEQGSNNEQFF
CDR3 DNA: TGTGCCAGCAGCGAAGAACAGGGGTCGAACAATGAGCAGTTCTTC

V gene: TRBV2
D gene: TRBD2
clone size: NA
J gene: TRBJ2-1
CDR3 protein: CASSGLAGGREQFF
CDR3 DNA: TGTGCCAGCAGTGGACTAGCGGGGGGTCGGGAGCAGTTCTTC

V gene: TRBV7-2
D gene: TRBD1
clone size: NA
J gene: TRBJ1-5
CDR3 protein: CASNTGEVYGQPQHF
CDR3 DNA: TGTGCCAGCAACACAGGGGAAGTATATGGTCAGCCCCAGCATTTT

V gene: TRBV20-1
D gene: NA
clone size: NA
J gene: TRBJ1-6
CDR3 protein: CSARTEDTGNSPLHF
CDR3 DNA: TGCAGTGCTAGAACTGAAGATACAGGGAATTCACCCCTCCACTTT

V gene: TRBV6-5
D gene: NA
clone size: NA
J gene: TRBJ2-3
CDR3 protein: CASSWNPPPGQLDTQYF
CDR3 DNA: TGTGCCAGCAGTTGGAACCCTCCCCCCGGACAGCTGGATACGCAGTATTTT

V gene: TRBV29-1
D gene: TRBD1
clone size: NA
J gene: TRBJ2-1
CDR3 protein: CSVEVRQTGIYNEQFF
CDR3 DNA: TGCAGCGTTGAAGTAAGGCAGACAGGGATCTACAATGAGCAGTTCTTC

V gene: TRBV5-4
D gene: NA
clone size: few
J gene: TRBJ1-1
CDR3 protein: CASSLDGTEAFF
CDR3 DNA: TGTGCCAGCAGCTTGGATGGGACTGAAGCTTTCTTT

V gene: TRBV20-1
D gene: TRBD1
clone size: once
J gene: TRBJ1-5
CDR3 protein: CSATSWDSNQPQHF
CDR3 DNA: TGCAGTGCTACTTCCTGGGACAGTAATCAGCCCCAGCATTTT

V gene: TRBV27
D gene: TRBD1
clone size: NA
J gene: TRBJ1-2
CDR3 protein: CASRGQGNYGYTF
CDR3 DNA: TGTGCCAGCAGGGGACAGGGGAACTATGGCTACACCTTC

V gene: TRBV5-1
D gene: TRBD1
clone size: NA
J gene: TRBJ2-4
CDR3 protein: CASSLLTGENIQYF
CDR3 DNA: TGCGCCAGCAGCCTACTTACAGGGGAAAACATTCAGTACTTC

V gene: TRBV12-3/TRBV12-4
D gene: NA
clone size: NA
J gene: TRBJ1-1
CDR3 protein: CASSLTDLNTEAFF
CDR3 DNA: TGTGCCAGCAGTTTGACGGACTTGAACACTGAAGCTTTCTTT

V gene: TRBV27
D gene: TRBD1
clone size: NA
J gene: TRBJ1-1
CDR3 protein: CASKGATEAFF
CDR3 DNA: TGTGCCAGCAAGGGGGCCACTGAAGCTTTCTTT

V gene: TRBV29-1
D gene: TRBD2
clone size: once
J gene: TRBJ2-1
CDR3 protein: CSVDGGGSSYNEQFF
CDR3 DNA: TGCAGCGTTGACGGGGGGGGAAGCTCCTACAATGAGCAGTTCTTC

V gene: TRBV5-1
D gene: NA
clone size: NA
J gene: TRBJ2-3
CDR3 protein: CASTYGDTQYF
CDR3 DNA: TGCGCCAGCACCTACGGGGATACGCAGTATTTT

V gene: TRBV30
D gene: NA
clone size: NA
J gene: TRBJ1-2
CDR3 protein: CAWSLDGYTF
CDR3 DNA: TGTGCCTGGAGCTTGGATGGCTACACCTTC

V gene: TRBV7-9
D gene: NA
clone size: NA
J gene: TRBJ1-3
CDR3 protein: CASSLGTLGNTIYF
CDR3 DNA: TGTGCCAGCAGCCTCGGGACACTGGGAAACACCATATATTTT

V gene: TRBV29-1
D gene: TRBD1
clone size: NA
J gene: TRBJ1-2
CDR3 protein: CSVSGQGISGYTF
CDR3 DNA: TGCAGCGTGAGCGGACAGGGAATAAGTGGCTACACCTTC

V gene: TRBV12-3/TRBV12-4
D gene: NA
clone size: NA
J gene: TRBJ1-5
CDR3 protein: CASSFQGSNQPQHF
CDR3 DNA: TGTGCCAGCAGTTTCCAGGGCAGCAATCAGCCCCAGCATTTT

V gene: TRBV12-3/TRBV12-4
D gene: NA
clone size: NA
J gene: TRBJ1-1
CDR3 protein: CASSLVPVGGAFF
CDR3 DNA: TGTGCCAGCAGTTTAGTCCCCGTGGGTGGAGCTTTCTTT

V gene: TRBV11-2
D gene: NA
clone size: NA
J gene: TRBJ1-2
CDR3 protein: CASSLAESNYGYTF
CDR3 DNA: TGTGCCAGCAGCTTAGCGGAGTCTAACTATGGCTACACCTTC